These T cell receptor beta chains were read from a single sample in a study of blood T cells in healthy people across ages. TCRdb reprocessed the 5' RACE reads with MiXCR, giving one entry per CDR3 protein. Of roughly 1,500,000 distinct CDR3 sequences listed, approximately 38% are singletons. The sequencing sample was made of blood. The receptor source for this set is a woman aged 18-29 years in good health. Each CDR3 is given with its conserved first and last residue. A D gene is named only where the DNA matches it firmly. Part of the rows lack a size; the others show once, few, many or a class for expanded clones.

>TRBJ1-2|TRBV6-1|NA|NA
TGTGCCAGCAGTGAAGTGTCGGGGAATGGCTACACCTTC
CASSEVSGNGYTF
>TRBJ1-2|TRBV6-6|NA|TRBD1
TGTGCCAGCACCCCCGGGACAGGGGGCTATGGAAACTATGGCTACACCTTC
CASTPGTGGYGNYGYTF
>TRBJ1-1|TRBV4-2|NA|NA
TGTGCCAGCAGCCAACGCATACAGGGTGAAGCTTTCTTT
CASSQRIQGEAFF
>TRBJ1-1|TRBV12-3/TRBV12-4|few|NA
TGTGCCAGCAGTTTATCGCACCCGAACACTGAAGCTTTCTTT
CASSLSHPNTEAFF
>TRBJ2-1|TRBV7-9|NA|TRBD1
TGTGCCAGCAGCTTAGTGACAGGGGATGCCGTGCAGTTCTTC
CASSLVTGDAVQFF
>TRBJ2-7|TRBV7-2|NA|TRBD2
TGTGCCAGCAGCCCAGCCGGGACTAGCCCCTCCTACGAGCAGTACTTC
CASSPAGTSPSYEQYF
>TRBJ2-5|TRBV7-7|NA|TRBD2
TGTGCTAGTCGCCCGAGCGGGAACCAAGAGACCCAGTACTTC
CASRPSGNQETQYF
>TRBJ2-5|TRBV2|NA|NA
TGTGCCAGCAGTGAAGCGGAGGTAGGAGAGACCCAGTACTTC
CASSEAEVGETQYF
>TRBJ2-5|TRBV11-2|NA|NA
TGTGCCAGCAGCCTAGTGTTCCAAGAGACCCAGTACTTC
CASSLVFQETQYF
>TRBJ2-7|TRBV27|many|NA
TGTGCCAGCAGTTTTACTCCAACCTACGAGCAGTACTTC
CASSFTPTYEQYF
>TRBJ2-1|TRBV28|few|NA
TGTGCCAGTATAAGTAGGGTCAGCTCCTACAATGAGCAGTTCTTC
CASISRVSSYNEQFF
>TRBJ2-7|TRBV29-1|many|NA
TGCAGCGTTGAAGGTGTTGGGGACACCAACTACGAGCAGTACTTC
CSVEGVGDTNYEQYF
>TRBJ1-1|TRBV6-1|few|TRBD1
TGTGCCAGCAGCGGACAGGGGATACCAAACACTGAAGCTTTCTTT
CASSGQGIPNTEAFF
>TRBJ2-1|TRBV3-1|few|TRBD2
TGTGCCAGCAGGCAGCGGGGGGGTTACAATGAGCAGTTCTTC
CASRQRGGYNEQFF
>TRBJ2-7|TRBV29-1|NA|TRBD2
TGCAGCGTTGCCAAGGGACTAGATGCCTACGAGCAGTACTTC
CSVAKGLDAYEQYF
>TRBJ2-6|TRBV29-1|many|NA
TGCAGCGTTCCCTGGCCTGGGGCCAACGTCCTGACTTTC
CSVPWPGANVLTF
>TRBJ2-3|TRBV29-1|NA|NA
TGCAGCGCGGTGGAGATAGTCACAGATACGCAGTATTTT
CSAVEIVTDTQYF
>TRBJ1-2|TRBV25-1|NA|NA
TGTGCCAGCAGCCAACAGGGACTTAACTATGGCTACATCTTC
CASSQQGLNYGYIF
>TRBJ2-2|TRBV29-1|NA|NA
TGCAGCGTTCTGCGGGAGAACACCGGGGAGCTGTTTTTT
CSVLRENTGELFF
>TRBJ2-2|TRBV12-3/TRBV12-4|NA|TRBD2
TGTGCCAGCAGTTTAGGACAGACTAGCGGGGGCCAAAGAGCGAACACCGGGGAGCTGTTTTTT
CASSLGQTSGGQRANTGELFF
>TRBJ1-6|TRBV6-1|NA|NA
TGTGCCAGCAGTGAAGCGACAGGTAGCAGGTCACCCCTCCACTTT
CASSEATGSRSPLHF
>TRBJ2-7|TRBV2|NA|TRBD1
TGTGTCAGTACCGGGACAGCCAACTACGAGCAGTACTTC
CVSTGTANYEQYF
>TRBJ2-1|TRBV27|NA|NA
TGTGCCGCGGGTACCTACAATGAGCAGTTCTTC
CAAGTYNEQFF
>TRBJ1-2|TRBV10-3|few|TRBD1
TGTGCCATCAGTACACAGGGGAGGGGAGATGGCTACACCTTC
CAISTQGRGDGYTF
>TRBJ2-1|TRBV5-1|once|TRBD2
TGCGCCAGCAGCTCCCGAGGGGCGGGGGGGCCCCTTGAGCAGTTCTTC
CASSSRGAGGPLEQFF
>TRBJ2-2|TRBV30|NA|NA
TGTGCCTGGAGTGAAACGAACACCGGGGAGCTGTTTTTT
CAWSETNTGELFF
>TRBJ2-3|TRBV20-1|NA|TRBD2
TGCAGTGCTAGAGCCGGACTAGCGGGAGAGGGTGGTACAGATACGCAGTATTTT
CSARAGLAGEGGTDTQYF
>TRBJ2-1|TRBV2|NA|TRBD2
TGTGCCAGCATCACTGCAATCGTACTAGCGGGCCACAATGAGCAGTTCTTC
CASITAIVLAGHNEQFF
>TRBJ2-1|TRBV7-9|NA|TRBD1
TGTGCCAGCAGCTCCCTTTGGGACAGGGTTTTCGATGAGCAGTTCTTC
CASSSLWDRVFDEQFF
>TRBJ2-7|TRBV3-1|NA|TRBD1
TGTGCCAGCAGCCCTCAAACGGGACAGTTTGCCGAGCAGTACTTC
CASSPQTGQFAEQYF
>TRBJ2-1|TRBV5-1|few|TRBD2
TGCGCCAGCAGCTGGGCGGGACTAGCGGGGCTATACAATGAGCAGTTCTTC
CASSWAGLAGLYNEQFF
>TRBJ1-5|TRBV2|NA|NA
TGTGCCAGCAGTGAAGCCGAAGGGTATAGCAATCAGCCCCAGCATTTT
CASSEAEGYSNQPQHF
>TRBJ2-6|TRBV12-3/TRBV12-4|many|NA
TGTGCCAGCATTGGAGTCCTCTCTGGGGCCAACGTCCTGACTTTC
CASIGVLSGANVLTF
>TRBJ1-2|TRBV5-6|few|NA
TGTGCCAGCAGCCTCCTTTTAGGGGGAACGATCTATGGCTACACCTTC
CASSLLLGGTIYGYTF
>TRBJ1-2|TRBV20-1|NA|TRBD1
TGCGGTGCCGAGGACAGGGGGCTATTGGACTATGGCTACACCTTC
CGAEDRGLLDYGYTF
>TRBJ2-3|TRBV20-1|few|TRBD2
TGCAGTCCCACTAGCGGGGGGTCCGCGGATACGCAGTATTTT
CSPTSGGSADTQYF
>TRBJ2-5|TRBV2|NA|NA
TGTGCCAGCAGTGGATACCCTGTGGAGTACTTC
CASSGYPVEYF
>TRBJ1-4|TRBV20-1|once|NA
TGCAGCGCCCAGACATTCGGCGGTGAAAAACTGTTTTTT
CSAQTFGGEKLFF
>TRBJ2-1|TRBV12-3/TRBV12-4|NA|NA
TGTGCCAGCAGTCCCCTCGGGTTCAGCTCCTACAATGAGCAGTTCTTC
CASSPLGFSSYNEQFF
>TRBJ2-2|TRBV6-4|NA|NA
TGTGCCAGCAGTACGCAGGTAGCGGTCTCGAACACCGGGGAGCTGTTTTTT
CASSTQVAVSNTGELFF
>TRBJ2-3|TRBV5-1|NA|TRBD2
TGCGCCAGCAGCTTGGCCGGGGGGGCGGGTCCCACAGATACGCAGTATTTT
CASSLAGGAGPTDTQYF
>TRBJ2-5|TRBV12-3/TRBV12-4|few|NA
TGTGCCAGCACCACAGGGAGCCCGGAGACCCAGTACTTC
CASTTGSPETQYF